These 8 T cell receptor beta chains originate from one sample sequenced in a study of cytotoxic CD8 clonotypes in ibrutinib-treated CLL. The table came from immunoSEQ multiplex PCR; TCRdb's copy has only in-frame clones and leaves some out. The sample records some 120,000 clones, roughly 57% being singletons. The input for sequencing was PBMCs, taken after 24 months of ibrutinib treatment. These receptors were collected from a human donor with chronic lymphocytic leukemia.

The rearrangement joins TRBV30 to TRBJ2-1; the match to TRBD2 covers 10 bases. Germline values: CDR1 GTSNPN, CDR2 SVGIG (reference sequence). The V and J ends lost 1 base and 8 bases, in that order; junction bases with no gene match: 8. The CDR3 is 15 amino acids. The CDR3 loop is CAWSAPGLANDEQFF. CDR3 in DNA: TGTGCCTGGAGTGCCCCGGGACTAGCGAACGATGAGCAGTTCTTC.

This clone was seen a few times. The chain is built from TRBV5-1 and TRBJ1-1, with D unresolved. The ends were cut back, 5 bases at V and 0 bases at J, with 8 bases in the middle. This CDR3 is 13 amino acids long. In germline, CDR1 is SGHRS, CDR2 YFSETQ. CDR3 nucleotides: TGCGCCAGCAGGAGACAACTGAACACTGAAGCTTTCTTT. Translating gives CASRRQLNTEAFF.

The J gene is TRBJ2-7, the V gene TRBV6-5; TRBD1 agrees at 7 bases. CDR3 size: 14 residues. J lost 0 bases, V lost 6 bases, and 5 bases had no gene match. CDR1 and CDR2 from the germline V gene are MNHEY and SVGAGI. The CDR3: CASRLQGTSYEQYF. CDR3 sequence (DNA): TGTGCCAGCAGACTACAGGGGACCTCCTACGAGCAGTACTTC.

This clone occurred a few times. The J gene is TRBJ1-1, the V gene TRBV11-1; no firm D call. CDR3 length: 14 amino acids. The V and J ends lost 4 bases and 0 bases respectively, with 9 bases between them. Germline V gene data show CDR1 as SGHAT and CDR2 as FQDESV (reference sequence). For the CDR3, the DNA is TGTGCCAGCAGCTCGTCCGGGATGAACACTGAAGCTTTCTTT. It encodes CASSSSGMNTEAFF.

This clone was observed a few times. V is TRBV18 and J is TRBJ2-4; no firm D call. V gave up 0 bases and J gave up 2 bases, with 2 bases separating them. The CDR3 length is 13 residues. CDR1 is KGHSH and CDR2 is LQKENI in the germline V gene. Written as DNA, the CDR3 is TGTGCCAGCTCACCACCGTCCAAAAACATTCAGTACTTC. Amino acids: CASSPPSKNIQYF. The whole variable domain, filled in from reference TRBV18 and TRBJ2-4, reads NAGVMQNPRHLVRRRGQEARLRCSPMKGHSHVYWYRQLPEEGLKFMVYLQKENIIDESGMPKERFSAEFPKEGPSILRIQQVVRGDSAAYFCASSPPSKNIQYFGAGTRLSVL.

This clone was seen a handful of times. The gene calls are TRBV18 and TRBJ1-2; TRBD1 matches 8 bases. Germline CDR1 reads KGHSH; CDR2 reads LQKENI. CDR3 length: 14 residues. V shed 4 bases and J 8 bases; nucleotides not matched to a gene: 9. CDR3 DNA sequence: TGTGCCAGCTCACTGGACAGGGATTTTGGAGGCTACACCTTC. It translates to CASSLDRDFGGYTF.

The rearrangement joins TRBV7-3 to TRBJ2-1; 7 bases agree with TRBD2. Germline V gene sequence: CDR1 SGHTA, CDR2 FQGTGA. J lost 4 bases, V lost 4 bases, and 10 bases had no gene match. This CDR3 comprises 16 residues. The CDR3 coding sequence is TGTGCCAGCAGCTCCCTGGGCGGGGGTGATTACAATGAGCAGTTCTTC. It specifies CASSSLGGGDYNEQFF.

The chain is built from TRBV5-1 and TRBJ2-3; D possibly corresponds to TRBD1 (6 bases). Looked up from germline, CDR1 is SGHRS and CDR2 is YFSETQ. Trimming pared 4 bases from V and 6 bases from J, leaving 12 bases between. This CDR3 comprises 13 residues. CDR3: CASSIQGIDTQYF. The CDR3 nucleotides read TGCGCCAGCAGCATACAGGGAATTGATACGCAGTATTTT.